This entry concerns a single T cell receptor (beta chain). Its antigen is as yet unknown. The sample is drawn from a study of T cells after posttransplantation cyclophosphamide. Whole-study results and caveats: TRB clonality was highly associated with recipient CMV seropositivity and reactivation.

The CDR3 runs 15 residues. In germline, CDR1 is SGHVS, CDR2 FQNEAQ. Trimming took 1 base from V and 9 from J; bases not matched to a gene: 8. Some clones are missing from TCRdb's copy, which holds only in-frame ones; the method was immunoSEQ multiplex PCR. The profile shows fewer than 25,000 clones, 86% of them singletons. This receptor was taken from a woman aged 60-75 years with a blood cancer, CMV-positive, and with a related stem cell donor. V is TRBV7-8 and J is TRBJ2-3, with 9 bases identical to TRBD2. Material for sequencing was PBMCs. This chain's CDR3 is CASSLGLAGTGTQYF. Here the CDR3 DNA reads TGTGCCAGCAGCTTAGGGCTAGCGGGGACGGGGACGCAGTATTTT. Full variable domain (missing parts from reference TRBV7-8 and TRBJ2-3): GAGVSQSPRYKVAKRGQDVALRCDPISGHVSLFWYQQALGQGPEFLTYFQNEAQLDKSGLPSDRFFAERPEGSVSTLKIQRTQQEDSAVYLCASSLGLAGTGTQYFGPGTRLTVL.